This T cell receptor beta chain was recorded in a study of regulatory T cells in long-lasting Graves disease. Study outcomes and limitations: Persistent patients shared more public clonotypes (about 2,600) than new patients (about 930). Gene preferences differed: TRBV28, TRBJ1-2, TRBJ2-5 in persistent cases.

Comment on this clonotype: Antigen specificity is unknown.

The CDR3 is 14 residues long. Between the trimmed V and J ends, which lost 8 bases and 3 bases, there was a span of 15 bases. CDR1 is SNHLY, CDR2 FYNNEI, per germline. Combining iRepertoire HTBI primers with Arm-PCR of CDR3 regions, the authors built TCR beta libraries. TCRdb itself ran the multiplex PCR reads through MiXCR, one entry per CDR3 protein. Of 300,000 to 450,000 distinct CDR3 sequences listed, 15% are singletons. This sample's time point: newly diagnosed GD, antithyroid drugs for less than 3 months. There was RNA extracted from PBMCs, and the TCR library was made from it. Doctors identified Graves' disease using the American Thyroid Association guidelines. Roughly 8.2-milliliter peripheral blood samples went into EDTA tubes.

This chain connects TRBV2 to TRBJ2-3, with D possibly matching TRBD2 (6 bases). The source is a female donor with Graves disease. The sequences come from peripheral blood mononuclear cells (PBMCs), collected at new diagnosis, from a patient treated with antithyroid drugs. CDR3 loop: CASDLARITDTQYF. For the CDR3, the DNA is TGTGCCAGCGACCTAGCGCGGATAACAGATACGCAGTATTTT.